A selection of T cell receptor beta chains follows, all from one sample in a study of T cell responses to AZD1222 COVID-19 vaccine. Assay: immunoSEQ multiplex PCR; the TCRdb copy retains only in-frame clones and omits some. The sample includes 43,000 or so clones, less than 95% seen only once; the top ten take approximately 40%. Sample: peripheral blood, taken 28 days after the second AZD1222 dose. All receptors come from an adult who received the AZD1222 COVID-19 vaccine. Both conserved end residues are part of each CDR3. The D gene is left open where the match is weak. Expanded clones are given a class, and other clones once, few, many or no size at all.

CDR3aa | CDR3nt | abundance | d_gene | j_gene | v_gene
CATQVFFRMNTEAFF | TGTGCCACCCAGGTTTTTTTTAGGATGAACACTGAAGCTTTCTTT | - | - | TRBJ1-1 | TRBV10-3
CSVPGQGYTEAFF | TGCAGCGTTCCGGGACAGGGGTACACTGAAGCTTTCTTT | - | TRBD1 | TRBJ1-1 | TRBV29-1
CAWSVRSSGNTIYF | TGTGCCTGGAGTGTACGAAGCTCTGGAAACACCATATATTTT | - | - | TRBJ1-3 | TRBV30
CASSYGLAGGTDTQYF | TGTGCCAGCAGTTACGGACTAGCAGGGGGCACAGATACGCAGTATTTT | - | TRBD2 | TRBJ2-3 | TRBV6-5
CASSLWDGTGEKLFF | TGTGCCAGCAGCCTATGGGACGGCACGGGGGAAAAACTGTTTTTT | - | - | TRBJ1-4 | TRBV5-5
CASSQEVSVGRANTGELFF | TGCGCCAGCAGCCAAGAGGTTTCAGTGGGCCGGGCGAACACCGGGGAGCTGTTTTTT | - | - | TRBJ2-2 | TRBV4-3
CASSTLINNSPLHF | TGTGCCAGCAGTACACTCATCAATAATTCACCCCTCCACTTT | - | - | TRBJ1-6 | TRBV28
CASSDEDHNEQFF | TGTGCCAGCAGTGACGAGGACCACAATGAGCAGTTCTTC | - | - | TRBJ2-1 | TRBV6-4
CASSQDYRVGNTIYF | TGTGCCAGCAGCCAAGATTACAGGGTCGGAAACACCATATATTTT | few | - | TRBJ1-3 | TRBV14
CASSPDRGTGELFF | TGTGCCAGCAGCCCGGACAGGGGGACCGGGGAGCTGTTTTTT | - | TRBD1 | TRBJ2-2 | TRBV7-7
CASSGTGDYGYTF | TGTGCCAGCAGCGGTACAGGGGACTATGGCTACACCTTC | once | TRBD1 | TRBJ1-2 | TRBV12-3/TRBV12-4
CASSLKAGIGNQPQHF | TGTGCCAGCAGCTTGAAAGCCGGGATTGGCAATCAGCCCCAGCATTTT | once | - | TRBJ1-5 | TRBV5-6
CASSLEGIKDEQYF | TGCGCCAGCAGCTTGGAGGGGATTAAGGACGAGCAGTACTTC | - | - | TRBJ2-7 | TRBV5-1
CASSLTRGEPQHF | TGTGCCAGCAGTTTAACCAGGGGCGAGCCCCAGCATTTT | - | - | TRBJ1-5 | TRBV27
CASSETGVPTDTQYF | TGCGCCAGCAGTGAAACCGGGGTACCCACAGATACGCAGTATTTT | - | - | TRBJ2-3 | TRBV10-2
CASSEGLALVQFF | TGTGCCAGCAGTGAGGGGCTAGCTCTGGTGCAGTTCTTC | - | - | TRBJ2-1 | TRBV6-1
CASRDSSYNEQFF | TGTGCCAGCCGGGACTCCTCCTACAATGAGCAGTTCTTC | few | - | TRBJ2-1 | TRBV19
CASSFPDRVTDTQYF | TGTGCCAGCAGCTTCCCGGACAGGGTCACAGATACGCAGTATTTT | - | TRBD1 | TRBJ2-3 | TRBV5-8
CAWSGSSNQPQHF | TGTGCCTGGAGTGGCTCCAGCAATCAGCCCCAGCATTTT | - | - | TRBJ1-5 | TRBV30
CASSESTGTGANVLTF | TGCGCCAGCAGTGAGTCGACAGGGACTGGGGCCAACGTCCTGACTTTC | few | TRBD1 | TRBJ2-6 | TRBV10-2
CASSPPGGRAFF | TGTGCCAGCAGTCCCCCCGGGGGACGGGCTTTCTTT | - | - | TRBJ1-1 | TRBV6-2/TRBV6-3
CASSPPGGLAGGDEQFF | TGTGCCAGCAGCCCGCCGGGGGGACTAGCGGGGGGTGATGAGCAGTTCTTC | - | TRBD2 | TRBJ2-1 | TRBV7-2
CATNSGHLGNTEAFF | TGTGCCACCAACTCGGGACACCTGGGGAACACTGAAGCTTTCTTT | once | - | TRBJ1-1 | TRBV15
CASSYDRAGGLEQFF | TGTGCCAGCAGTTACGATCGAGCGGGGGGACTTGAGCAGTTCTTC | - | TRBD2 | TRBJ2-1 | TRBV6-2/TRBV6-3
CASSQVGPVNLSPLHF | TGTGCCAGCAGCCAAGTAGGGCCAGTCAATCTATCACCCCTCCACTTT | - | - | TRBJ1-6 | TRBV3-1/TRBV3-2
CASSAQGGDTQYF | TGTGCCAGCAGTGCACAGGGGGGAGATACGCAGTATTTT | - | TRBD1 | TRBJ2-3 | TRBV9
CASSSTGTGGIKGTEAFF | TGCGCCAGCAGCTCAACCGGGACAGGGGGCATTAAGGGCACTGAAGCTTTCTTT | - | TRBD1 | TRBJ1-1 | TRBV5-1
CASSLKDNTEAFF | TGTGCCAGCAGCTTAAAGGACAACACTGAAGCTTTCTTT | - | - | TRBJ1-1 | TRBV11-2
CASSARGEDGYTF | TGTGCCAGCAGCGCGCGAGGGGAGGATGGCTACACCTTC | - | - | TRBJ1-2 | TRBV9
CSVEVGSYGYTF | TGCAGCGTTGAAGTTGGAAGCTATGGCTACACCTTC | - | - | TRBJ1-2 | TRBV29-1
CASSLGSVELFF | TGTGCCAGCAGCTTGGGGTCAGTAGAACTGTTTTTT | - | - | TRBJ1-4 | TRBV5-6
CASSRRGNTGELFF | TGTGCCAGCAGTCGTAGGGGAAACACCGGGGAGCTGTTTTTT | - | - | TRBJ2-2 | TRBV7-6
CASSLRGGETQYF | TGCGCCAGCAGCTTGCGAGGGGGAGAGACCCAGTACTTC | - | - | TRBJ2-5 | TRBV5-1
CASSRTGDSNQPQHF | TGTGCCAGCTCGCGTACAGGAGATAGCAATCAGCCCCAGCATTTT | - | - | TRBJ1-5 | TRBV18
CATLNLQYSNQPQHF | TGTGCCACCCTTAACCTTCAATATAGCAATCAGCCCCAGCATTTT | - | - | TRBJ1-5 | TRBV6-5
CASRLTGVNTEAFF | TGTGCCAGCAGATTGACAGGGGTGAACACTGAAGCTTTCTTT | - | TRBD1 | TRBJ1-1 | TRBV5-4
CAWRLQGKGNQPQHF | TGTGCCTGGAGGTTACAGGGGAAGGGCAATCAGCCCCAGCATTTT | once | TRBD1 | TRBJ1-5 | TRBV30
CASSFGGPGSGNTIYF | TGCGCCAGCAGCTTCGGTGGGCCAGGCTCTGGAAACACCATATATTTT | - | - | TRBJ1-3 | TRBV5-1
CASSGQGNAGNTIYF | TGTGCCAGCAGTGGACAGGGAAATGCCGGAAACACCATATATTTT | - | TRBD1 | TRBJ1-3 | TRBV9
CASTQQGAPYEQYF | TGTGCCAGCACCCAACAGGGGGCGCCATACGAGCAGTACTTC | - | TRBD1 | TRBJ2-7 | TRBV6-5
CASSFPPTYRETEAFF | TGTGCCAGCAGCTTCCCACCGACCTACAGGGAGACTGAAGCTTTCTTT | - | - | TRBJ1-1 | TRBV7-2
CASSLLSSVLQGGGYGYTF | TGTGCCAGCAGCTTACTGTCTTCGGTTCTGCAGGGGGGTGGCTATGGCTACACCTTC | once | TRBD1 | TRBJ1-2 | TRBV7-2
CASSLGGTGANVLTF | TGTGCCAGCAGCCTCGGGGGGACTGGGGCCAACGTCCTGACTTTC | once | TRBD2 | TRBJ2-6 | TRBV3-1/TRBV3-2